The rows below give T cell receptor beta chains drawn from one sample of a study of control samples from healthy donors and cancer patients. Generated by immunoSEQ multiplex PCR, the TCRdb table keeps only in-frame clones and is missing some. Of approximately 110,000 clones listed, approximately 91% are singletons. The specimen sequenced was blood. Source of these receptors: a woman aged 18-29 years in good health. CDR3s include the opening cysteine and the closing phenylalanine or tryptophan. A D gene is named only where the DNA matches it firmly. Clone size is shown for a subset of rows, as once, few, many or a class of expanded clone.

clone size: .
V gene: TRBV12-3/TRBV12-4
D gene: .
J gene: TRBJ2-3
CDR3 protein: CASTIGRADTQYF
CDR3 DNA: TGTGCCAGCACAATTGGACGAGCAGATACGCAGTATTTT

clone size: .
V gene: TRBV3-1/TRBV3-2
D gene: TRBD1
J gene: TRBJ1-2
CDR3 protein: CASSQDQGDRPRANYGYTF
CDR3 DNA: TGTGCCAGCAGCCAAGATCAGGGGGACAGACCACGCGCTAACTATGGCTACACCTTC

clone size: .
V gene: TRBV7-2
D gene: TRBD1
J gene: TRBJ2-7
CDR3 protein: CASSLGTGLGHEQYF
CDR3 DNA: TGTGCCAGCAGCTTAGGGACAGGGCTCGGACACGAGCAGTACTTC

clone size: .
V gene: TRBV1
D gene: .
J gene: TRBJ1-5
CDR3 protein: CTSSQDRLVRYSNQPQHF
CDR3 DNA: TGCACCAGCAGCCAAGATCGTCTTGTACGGTATAGCAATCAGCCCCAGCATTTT

clone size: .
V gene: TRBV7-2
D gene: .
J gene: TRBJ2-7
CDR3 protein: CASSSGKGVEQYF
CDR3 DNA: TGTGCCAGCAGCTCCGGGAAGGGGGTCGAGCAGTACTTC

clone size: .
V gene: TRBV5-1
D gene: .
J gene: TRBJ1-1
CDR3 protein: CASSWVTGSIGGNTEAFF
CDR3 DNA: TGCGCCAGCAGCTGGGTGACAGGCTCCATAGGGGGGAACACTGAAGCTTTCTTT

clone size: .
V gene: TRBV14
D gene: TRBD2
J gene: TRBJ2-1
CDR3 protein: CASSPLAEGYNEQFF
CDR3 DNA: TGTGCCAGCAGCCCACTAGCGGAAGGCTACAATGAGCAGTTCTTC

clone size: .
V gene: TRBV9
D gene: .
J gene: TRBJ2-3
CDR3 protein: CASSPGGSDDDTQYF
CDR3 DNA: TGTGCCAGCAGCCCTGGGGGTAGCGATGATGATACGCAGTATTTT

clone size: .
V gene: TRBV2
D gene: .
J gene: TRBJ1-1
CDR3 protein: CASSRTNTEAFF
CDR3 DNA: TGTGCCAGCAGTCGGACGAACACTGAAGCTTTCTTT

clone size: few
V gene: TRBV5-1
D gene: .
J gene: TRBJ2-7
CDR3 protein: CASSPSMLPVYEQYF
CDR3 DNA: TGCGCCAGCAGCCCTTCGATGCTCCCGGTCTACGAGCAGTACTTC

clone size: .
V gene: TRBV28
D gene: .
J gene: TRBJ1-1
CDR3 protein: CASTPPKNTEAFF
CDR3 DNA: TGTGCCAGCACCCCCCCGAAGAACACTGAAGCTTTCTTT

clone size: .
V gene: TRBV3-1/TRBV3-2
D gene: TRBD1
J gene: TRBJ1-2
CDR3 protein: CASSQDYRGNGYTF
CDR3 DNA: TGTGCCAGCAGCCAGGACTACAGGGGGAACGGCTACACCTTC

clone size: once
V gene: TRBV7-2
D gene: .
J gene: TRBJ2-1
CDR3 protein: CASSSGGVWGRDIYNEQFF
CDR3 DNA: TGTGCCAGCAGCTCCGGAGGCGTTTGGGGGCGGGACATCTACAATGAGCAGTTCTTC